This TCR beta chain was sequenced during a study of control samples from healthy donors and cancer patients. V lost 0 bases to trimming and J lost 0 bases, with 11 bases between them. The CDR3 sequence is 17 residues long. Germline V gives CDR1 SNHLY, CDR2 FYNNEI. Sequencing was performed with immunoSEQ multiplex PCR; in TCRdb, only in-frame clones are kept and a portion is missing. The table records roughly 120,000 clones, 80% to 90% of them present only once. The source is a woman aged 45-59 years with colorectal cancer. What was sequenced was PBMCs. The chain couples TRBV2 to TRBJ1-4; D not resolved. CDR3 in amino acids: CASSEALQFATNEKLFF. The CDR3 region has the DNA TGTGCCAGCAGTGAAGCGCTTCAGTTTGCAACTAATGAAAAACTGTTTTTT. Variable domain in full (rest from reference TRBV2 and TRBJ1-4): EPEVTQTPSHQVTQMGQEVILRCVPISNHLYFYWYRQILGQKVEFLVSFYNNEISEKSEIFDDQFSVERPDGSNFTLKIRSTKLEDSAMYFCASSEALQFATNEKLFFGSGTQLSVL.